This TCR beta chain was captured by sequencing in a study of T-cell reconstitution after alpha-beta-depleted transplantation in children. In germline, CDR1 is MNHEY, CDR2 SMNVEV (reference sequence). This CDR3 contains 13 residues. Trimming removed 2 bases at V and 4 bases at J, with 7 bases between. The TCRbeta library incorporated unique molecular identifiers. TCRdb reprocessed the PCR reads with MiXCR, giving one entry per CDR3 protein. The profile covers about 610,000 distinct CDR3 sequences, with about 11% appearing a single time and 3.5% to 5% taken by the ten largest. The TCR sequence derives from a human donor who donated a stem cell graft to a child with acute myeloid leukemia. Sample: PBMCs from the stem cell graft donor, taken from the stem cell graft. The rearrangement links TRBV27 to TRBJ2-3; D gene ambiguous. The CDR3 DNA reads TGTGCCAGCAGTTTAATGGTGGCAGATACGCAGTATTTT. Translated, it gives CASSLMVADTQYF.